This is a list of T cell receptor beta chains from one sample in a study of blood T cell repertoires in COVID-19. TCRdb's copy holds only in-frame clones and misses some; the assay was immunoSEQ multiplex PCR. Among approximately 290,000 clones listed, nearly 90% were seen once. Sequenced input: peripheral blood. The receptor set was obtained from a woman aged 25-40 years with COVID-19, enrolled during active disease. CDR3s include the opening cysteine and the closing phenylalanine or tryptophan. Fields, in order: J gene, clone size, D gene, V gene, CDR3 protein, CDR3 DNA. The D gene is left open where the match is weak. Not all rows give a size; the values are once, few, many and, for expanded clones, a class.

j_gene: TRBJ2-2; abundance: -; d_gene: -; v_gene: TRBV3-1/TRBV3-2; CDR3aa: CASSQGGGLRAGELFF; CDR3nt: TGTGCCAGCAGCCAAGGAGGAGGATTACGCGCCGGGGAGCTGTTTTTT
j_gene: TRBJ1-2; abundance: -; d_gene: -; v_gene: TRBV5-4; CDR3aa: CASSLDSGDAGYTF; CDR3nt: TGTGCCAGCAGCTTGGACTCCGGAGATGCTGGCTACACCTTC
j_gene: TRBJ2-7; abundance: -; d_gene: TRBD1; v_gene: TRBV10-3; CDR3aa: CAISRTGLDEQYF; CDR3nt: TGTGCCATCAGTAGGACAGGGCTCGACGAGCAGTACTTC
j_gene: TRBJ2-3; abundance: -; d_gene: -; v_gene: TRBV7-9; CDR3aa: CASSLAMGGRTTSTDTQYF; CDR3nt: TGTGCCAGCAGCTTAGCGATGGGGGGACGGACCACTAGCACAGATACGCAGTATTTT
j_gene: TRBJ1-5; abundance: -; d_gene: -; v_gene: TRBV19; CDR3aa: CASRTRGQPQHF; CDR3nt: TGTGCCAGTAGAACCCGGGGTCAGCCCCAGCATTTT
j_gene: TRBJ2-1; abundance: -; d_gene: TRBD2; v_gene: TRBV28; CDR3aa: CASSPPGLAYTEQFF; CDR3nt: TGTGCCAGCAGTCCGCCGGGACTAGCCTATACTGAGCAGTTCTTC
j_gene: TRBJ1-1; abundance: -; d_gene: -; v_gene: TRBV10-3; CDR3aa: CAISLEFSTEAFF; CDR3nt: TGTGCCATCAGCCTCGAGTTTAGCACTGAAGCTTTCTTT
j_gene: TRBJ1-2; abundance: -; d_gene: TRBD1; v_gene: TRBV11-2; CDR3aa: CASSPWDRGTRLYGYTF; CDR3nt: TGTGCCAGCAGCCCCTGGGACAGGGGGACCCGACTCTATGGCTACACCTTC
j_gene: TRBJ1-2; abundance: -; d_gene: TRBD1; v_gene: TRBV24-1; CDR3aa: CATSGGQGQNYGYTF; CDR3nt: TGTGCCACCAGTGGGGGACAGGGGCAGAACTATGGCTACACCTTC
j_gene: TRBJ1-4; abundance: once; d_gene: -; v_gene: TRBV7-6; CDR3aa: CASSGTGATNEKLFF; CDR3nt: TGTGCCAGCAGCGGTACAGGCGCAACTAATGAAAAACTGTTTTTT
j_gene: TRBJ1-1; abundance: -; d_gene: TRBD1; v_gene: TRBV4-2; CDR3aa: CASSQEDSSLQGANTEAFF; CDR3nt: TGTGCCAGCAGCCAAGAGGACTCCAGCCTCCAGGGGGCGAATACTGAAGCTTTCTTT
j_gene: TRBJ2-7; abundance: -; d_gene: -; v_gene: TRBV28; CDR3aa: CASRSGHSSYEQYF; CDR3nt: TGTGCCAGCAGGTCCGGACACAGCTCCTACGAGCAGTACTTC
j_gene: TRBJ2-3; abundance: -; d_gene: -; v_gene: TRBV12-3/TRBV12-4; CDR3aa: CASRPGHLAQYF; CDR3nt: TGTGCCAGCAGACCCGGACACTTGGCGCAGTATTTT
j_gene: TRBJ2-1; abundance: -; d_gene: TRBD2; v_gene: TRBV5-1; CDR3aa: CASSFLLAGGNEQFF; CDR3nt: TGCGCCAGCAGCTTCCTACTAGCGGGGGGGAATGAGCAGTTCTTC
j_gene: TRBJ2-3; abundance: -; d_gene: -; v_gene: TRBV11-2; CDR3aa: CASSLEGGTQYF; CDR3nt: TGTGCCAGCAGCTTAGAGGGCGGGACGCAGTATTTT
j_gene: TRBJ1-2; abundance: -; d_gene: -; v_gene: TRBV27; CDR3aa: CASSLNARGGDGYTF; CDR3nt: TGTGCCAGCAGTTTAAACGCCAGAGGGGGGGATGGCTACACCTTC
j_gene: TRBJ1-2; abundance: -; d_gene: TRBD1; v_gene: TRBV5-1; CDR3aa: CASSSGTRDRDGYTF; CDR3nt: TGCGCCAGCAGCTCGGGGACCCGGGACAGGGATGGCTACACCTTC
j_gene: TRBJ2-7; abundance: -; d_gene: -; v_gene: TRBV7-9; CDR3aa: CASSLVRVGGRDEQYF; CDR3nt: TGTGCCAGCAGCTTAGTGAGGGTTGGGGGCCGGGACGAGCAGTACTTC
j_gene: TRBJ1-2; abundance: -; d_gene: -; v_gene: TRBV9; CDR3aa: CASSVGDPYYGYTF; CDR3nt: TGTGCCAGCAGCGTAGGCGATCCATACTATGGCTACACCTTC
j_gene: TRBJ1-4; abundance: -; d_gene: -; v_gene: TRBV28; CDR3aa: CASGRGEKLFF; CDR3nt: TGTGCCAGCGGTAGGGGTGAAAAACTGTTTTTT
j_gene: TRBJ2-3; abundance: -; d_gene: TRBD1; v_gene: TRBV6-5; CDR3aa: CASRETGASTDTQYF; CDR3nt: TGTGCCAGCAGAGAGACAGGGGCCAGCACAGATACGCAGTATTTT
j_gene: TRBJ2-2; abundance: -; d_gene: -; v_gene: TRBV27; CDR3aa: CASAWGGHTGELFF; CDR3nt: TGTGCCAGCGCCTGGGGGGGCCACACCGGGGAGCTGTTTTTT
j_gene: TRBJ1-5; abundance: -; d_gene: -; v_gene: TRBV5-6; CDR3aa: CASSLYGGQPQHF; CDR3nt: TGTGCCAGCAGCCTCTACGGGGGTCAGCCCCAGCATTTT
j_gene: TRBJ1-2; abundance: -; d_gene: TRBD1; v_gene: TRBV4-1; CDR3aa: CASSPAGTGFNYGYTF; CDR3nt: TGCGCCAGCAGCCCCGCCGGGACAGGCTTTAACTATGGCTACACCTTC
j_gene: TRBJ2-7; abundance: -; d_gene: -; v_gene: TRBV4-1; CDR3aa: CASSQDPGGFYEQYF; CDR3nt: TGCGCCAGCAGCCAAGATCCAGGAGGTTTCTACGAGCAGTACTTC
j_gene: TRBJ2-5; abundance: -; d_gene: -; v_gene: TRBV25-1; CDR3aa: CASSEGQVEETQYF; CDR3nt: TGTGCCAGCAGTGAAGGCCAGGTAGAAGAGACCCAGTACTTC
j_gene: TRBJ1-4; abundance: -; d_gene: -; v_gene: TRBV30; CDR3aa: CAWSVQNNEKLFF; CDR3nt: TGTGCCTGGAGTGTACAGAATAATGAAAAACTGTTTTTT